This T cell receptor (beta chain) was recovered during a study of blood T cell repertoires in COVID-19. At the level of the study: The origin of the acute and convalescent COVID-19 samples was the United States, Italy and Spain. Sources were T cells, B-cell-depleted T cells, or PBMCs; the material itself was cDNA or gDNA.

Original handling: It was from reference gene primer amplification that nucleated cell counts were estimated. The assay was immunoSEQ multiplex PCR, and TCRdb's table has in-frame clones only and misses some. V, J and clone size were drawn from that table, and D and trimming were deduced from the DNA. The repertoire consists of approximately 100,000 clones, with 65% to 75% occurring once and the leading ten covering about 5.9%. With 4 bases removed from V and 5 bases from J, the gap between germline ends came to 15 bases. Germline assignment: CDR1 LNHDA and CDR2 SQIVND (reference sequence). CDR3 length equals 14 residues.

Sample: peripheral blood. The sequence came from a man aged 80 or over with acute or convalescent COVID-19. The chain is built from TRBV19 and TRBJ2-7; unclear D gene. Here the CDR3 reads CASSRASSLNEQYF. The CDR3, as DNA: TGTGCCAGTAGTAGGGCGTCCAGCCTCAACGAGCAGTACTTC.